Listed below are T cell receptor beta chains from one sample, sequenced in a study of radiotherapy plus CTLA-4 blockade in lung cancer. The protocol was immunoSEQ multiplex PCR, while the TCRdb copy is restricted to in-frame clones and leaves out a portion. The data show around 38,000 clones, 65% to 90% seen once. Specimen: peripheral blood, collected from a patient treated with radiotherapy plus ipilimumab. All receptors derive from a human donor with non-small cell lung cancer whose response to radiotherapy plus ipilimumab could not be evaluated. Both conserved end residues are part of each CDR3. A D gene is named only where the DNA matches it firmly. Clone size appears in some rows only: once, few, many, or a class for an expanded clone.

clone size: -
J gene: TRBJ1-5
D gene: -
V gene: TRBV4-3
CDR3 protein: CASSPRRGVSNQPQHF
CDR3 DNA: TGCGCCAGCAGCCCCCGACGGGGTGTAAGCAATCAGCCCCAGCATTTT

clone size: once
J gene: TRBJ2-1
D gene: TRBD1
V gene: TRBV10-3
CDR3 protein: CAISEGTGGTYNEQFF
CDR3 DNA: TGTGCCATCAGTGAGGGGACAGGGGGTACTTACAATGAGCAGTTCTTC

clone size: -
J gene: TRBJ1-3
D gene: -
V gene: TRBV4-1
CDR3 protein: CASSQGTAGRGNTIYF
CDR3 DNA: TGCGCCAGCAGCCAGGGAACGGCTGGGAGGGGAAACACCATATATTTT

clone size: -
J gene: TRBJ1-1
D gene: -
V gene: TRBV2
CDR3 protein: CASGGDANTEAFF
CDR3 DNA: TGTGCCAGCGGGGGCGATGCGAACACTGAAGCTTTCTTT

clone size: -
J gene: TRBJ2-5
D gene: TRBD1
V gene: TRBV7-9
CDR3 protein: CASSHRDRGQETQYF
CDR3 DNA: TGTGCCAGCAGCCACCGGGACAGGGGGCAAGAGACCCAGTACTTC

clone size: -
J gene: TRBJ2-7
D gene: -
V gene: TRBV2
CDR3 protein: CASRGDTYEQYF
CDR3 DNA: TGTGCCAGCAGAGGGGATACCTACGAGCAGTACTTC

clone size: -
J gene: TRBJ2-3
D gene: -
V gene: TRBV7-9
CDR3 protein: CASSSWTGREYF
CDR3 DNA: TGTGCCAGCAGCTCATGGACAGGGAGGGAGTATTTT

clone size: -
J gene: TRBJ2-7
D gene: TRBD2
V gene: TRBV19
CDR3 protein: CATSGGVEPYEQYF
CDR3 DNA: TGTGCCACCTCGGGGGGGGTCGAGCCCTACGAGCAGTACTTC

clone size: -
J gene: TRBJ1-2
D gene: -
V gene: TRBV7-9
CDR3 protein: CASSSPGIGGYTF
CDR3 DNA: TGTGCCAGCAGCTCCCCGGGGATAGGAGGCTACACCTTC

clone size: once
J gene: TRBJ2-1
D gene: TRBD2
V gene: TRBV15
CDR3 protein: CATSYRLAGGIEQFF
CDR3 DNA: TGTGCCACCAGCTACCGTCTAGCGGGGGGTATTGAGCAGTTCTTC

clone size: -
J gene: TRBJ2-7
D gene: TRBD1
V gene: TRBV18
CDR3 protein: CASSPGETGPYEQYF
CDR3 DNA: TGTGCCAGCTCACCTGGGGAGACAGGGCCCTACGAGCAGTACTTC

clone size: once
J gene: TRBJ1-5
D gene: -
V gene: TRBV6-1
CDR3 protein: CASSETSNQPQHF
CDR3 DNA: TGTGCCAGCAGTGAAACAAGTAATCAGCCCCAGCATTTT

clone size: -
J gene: TRBJ2-4
D gene: TRBD1
V gene: TRBV28
CDR3 protein: CASSGTGIAKNIQYF
CDR3 DNA: TGTGCCAGCAGTGGGACAGGGATAGCCAAAAACATTCAGTACTTC